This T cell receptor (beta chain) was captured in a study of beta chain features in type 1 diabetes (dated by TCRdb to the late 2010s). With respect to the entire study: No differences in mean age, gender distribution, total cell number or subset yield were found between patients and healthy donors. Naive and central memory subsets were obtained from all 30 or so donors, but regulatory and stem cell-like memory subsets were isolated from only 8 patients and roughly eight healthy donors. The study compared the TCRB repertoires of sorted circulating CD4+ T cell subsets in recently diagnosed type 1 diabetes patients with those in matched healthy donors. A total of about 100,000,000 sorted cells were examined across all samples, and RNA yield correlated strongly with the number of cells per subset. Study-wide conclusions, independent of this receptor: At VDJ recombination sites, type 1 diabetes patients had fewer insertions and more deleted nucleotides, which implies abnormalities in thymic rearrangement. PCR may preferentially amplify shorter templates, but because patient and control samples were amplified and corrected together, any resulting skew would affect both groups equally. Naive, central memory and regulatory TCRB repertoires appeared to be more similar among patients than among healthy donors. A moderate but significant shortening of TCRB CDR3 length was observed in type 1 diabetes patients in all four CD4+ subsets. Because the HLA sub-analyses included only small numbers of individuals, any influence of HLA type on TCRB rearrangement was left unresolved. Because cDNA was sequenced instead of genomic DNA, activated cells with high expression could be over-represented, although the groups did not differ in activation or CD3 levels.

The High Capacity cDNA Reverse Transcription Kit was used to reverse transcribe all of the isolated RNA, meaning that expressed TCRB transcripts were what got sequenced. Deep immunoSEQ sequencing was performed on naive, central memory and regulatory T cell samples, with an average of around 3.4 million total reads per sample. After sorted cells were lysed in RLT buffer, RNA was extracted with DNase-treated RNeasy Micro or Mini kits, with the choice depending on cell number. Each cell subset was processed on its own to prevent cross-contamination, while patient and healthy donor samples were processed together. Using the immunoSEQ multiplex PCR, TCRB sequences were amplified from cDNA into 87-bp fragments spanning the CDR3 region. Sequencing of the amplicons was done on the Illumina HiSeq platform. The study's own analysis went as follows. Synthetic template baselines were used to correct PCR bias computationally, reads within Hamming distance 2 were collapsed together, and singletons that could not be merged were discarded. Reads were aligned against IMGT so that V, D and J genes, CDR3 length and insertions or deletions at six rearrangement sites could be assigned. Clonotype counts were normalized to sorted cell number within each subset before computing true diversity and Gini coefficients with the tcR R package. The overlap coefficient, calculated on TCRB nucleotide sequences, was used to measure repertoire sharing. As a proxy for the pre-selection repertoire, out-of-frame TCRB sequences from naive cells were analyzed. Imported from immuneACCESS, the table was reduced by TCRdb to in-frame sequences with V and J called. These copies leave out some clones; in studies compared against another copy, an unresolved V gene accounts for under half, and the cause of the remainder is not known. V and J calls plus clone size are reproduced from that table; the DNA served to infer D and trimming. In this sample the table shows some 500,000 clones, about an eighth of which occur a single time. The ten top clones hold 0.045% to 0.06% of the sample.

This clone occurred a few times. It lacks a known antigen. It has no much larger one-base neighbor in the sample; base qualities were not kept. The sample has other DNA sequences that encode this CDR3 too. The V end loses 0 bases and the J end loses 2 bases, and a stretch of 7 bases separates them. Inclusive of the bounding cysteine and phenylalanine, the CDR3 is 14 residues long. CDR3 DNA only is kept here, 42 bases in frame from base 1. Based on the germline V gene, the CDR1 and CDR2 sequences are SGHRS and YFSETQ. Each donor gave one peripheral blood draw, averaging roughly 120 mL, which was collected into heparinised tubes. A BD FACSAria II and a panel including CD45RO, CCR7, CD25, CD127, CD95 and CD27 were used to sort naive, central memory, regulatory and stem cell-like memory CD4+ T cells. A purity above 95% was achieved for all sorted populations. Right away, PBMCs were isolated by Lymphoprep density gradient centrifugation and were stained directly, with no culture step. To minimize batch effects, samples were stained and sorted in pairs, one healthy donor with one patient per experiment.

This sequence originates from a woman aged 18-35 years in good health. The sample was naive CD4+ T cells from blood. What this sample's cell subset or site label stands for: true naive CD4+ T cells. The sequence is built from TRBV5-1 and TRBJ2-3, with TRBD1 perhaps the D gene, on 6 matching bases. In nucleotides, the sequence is TGCGCCAGCAGCTTGGACAGGGCCACAGATACGCAGTATTTT. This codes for CASSLDRATDTQYF. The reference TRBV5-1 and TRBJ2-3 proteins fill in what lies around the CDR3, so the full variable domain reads KAGVTQTPRYLIKTRGQQVTLSCSPISGHRSVSWYQQTPGQGLQFLFEYFSETQRNKGNFPGRFSGRQFSNSRSEMNVSTLELGDSALYLCASSLDRATDTQYFGPGTRLTVL.